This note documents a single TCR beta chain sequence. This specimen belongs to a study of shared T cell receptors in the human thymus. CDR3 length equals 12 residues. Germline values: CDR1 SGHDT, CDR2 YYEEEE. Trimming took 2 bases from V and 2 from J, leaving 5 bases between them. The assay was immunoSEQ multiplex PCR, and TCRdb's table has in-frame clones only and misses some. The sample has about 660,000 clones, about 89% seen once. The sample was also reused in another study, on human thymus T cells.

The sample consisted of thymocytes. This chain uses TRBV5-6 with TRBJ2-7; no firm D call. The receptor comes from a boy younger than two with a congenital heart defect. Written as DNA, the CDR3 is TGTGCCAGCAGCTTTTCCACCTACGAGCAGTACTTC. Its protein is CASSFSTYEQYF. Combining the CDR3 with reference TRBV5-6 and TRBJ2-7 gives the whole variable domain DAGVTQSPTHLIKTRGQQVTLRCSPKSGHDTVSWYQQALGQGPQFIFQYYEEEERQRGNFPDRFSGHQFPNYSSELNVNALLLGDSALYLCASSFSTYEQYFGPGTRLTVT.